The 13 T cell receptor beta chains in this list originate from one sample, sequenced in a study of blood T cell repertoires in COVID-19. Libraries were prepared by immunoSEQ multiplex PCR; TCRdb keeps only in-frame clonotypes and omits some of them. There are 150,000 to 200,000 clones in the sample; under 85% occur only once, and about 7.1% lies in the top ten. The sample was peripheral blood. The receptors were gathered from a woman in her 70s with COVID-19, enrolled during active disease.

V and J are TRBV2 and TRBJ2-7, with D maybe TRBD1 (6 bases). CDR3 size: 16 residues. V was clipped by 2 bases and J by 7 bases, with 21 bases between them. CDR1 SNHLY and CDR2 FYNNEI come from the germline V gene. The CDR3 nucleotides read TGTGCCAGCAGTGAACTAAGGCGTCAGGGGATATGGGAGCAGTACTTC. Translating gives CASSELRRQGIWEQYF.

The chain links TRBV10-3 to TRBJ2-5, with TRBD1 identical over 7 bases. The junction had 3 bases not matched to a gene; V was cut back by 11 bases and J by 3 bases. CDR3 length equals 11 residues. Germline V gives CDR1 ENHRY, CDR2 SYGVKD. This CDR3 reads CAAGTEETQYF. The CDR3 DNA reads TGTGCCGCCGGGACAGAAGAGACCCAGTACTTC.

The V call is TRBV28, the J call TRBJ2-1, with D possibly matching TRBD2 (6 bases). V lost 3 bases to trimming and J lost 9 bases, with 12 bases between them. From germline, CDR1 is MDHEN and CDR2 SYDVKM. The CDR3 has 13 amino acids. CDR3 sequence (DNA): TGTGCCAGCAGTTTCCTTGGGGGGAGTGAGCAGTTCTTC. This translates into CASSFLGGSEQFF.

The chain uses TRBV3-1 (or the pseudogene TRBV3-2) and TRBJ2-2, with D tentatively TRBD2 (6 bases). Per germline, CDR1 LGHDT and CDR2 YNNKEL (reference sequence). The CDR3 contains 14 residues. Trimming removed 4 bases from V and 7 bases from J, with 13 bases in between. CDR3 in amino acids: CASSPTSKGGELFF. DNA for the CDR3: TGTGCCAGCAGCCCGACTAGTAAGGGCGGGGAGCTGTTTTTT.

The rearrangement links TRBV27 to TRBJ2-1; 8 nucleotides align to TRBD1. The CDR3 spans 15 residues. J lost 2 bases, V lost 2 bases, and 2 bases had no gene match. The germline CDR1 and CDR2 sequences are MNHEY and SMNVEV (reference sequence). The CDR3, as DNA: TGTGCCAGCAGTTTAAGGGACAGGACCTACAATGAGCAGTTCTTC. Its protein is CASSLRDRTYNEQFF.

The chain carries TRBV5-1 and TRBJ2-1; 15 bases map to TRBD2. V lost 3 bases and J lost 2; bases outside the gene matches: 3. The CDR3 sequence is 17 residues long. Germline CDR1 and CDR2: SGHRS and YFSETQ. The CDR3 bases are TGCGCCAGCAGCTGGGGACTAGCGGGAGGTACCTACAATGAGCAGTTCTTC. Its translation: CASSWGLAGGTYNEQFF.

The CDR3 loop is CATSEHRGQETQYF. The CDR3 coding sequence is TGTGCCACCAGTGAGCACAGGGGTCAAGAGACCCAGTACTTC. The rearrangement joins TRBV24-1 to TRBJ2-5, with TRBD1 matching over 7 bases. This CDR3 is 14 amino acids long. Per the germline V gene, CDR1 is KGHDR and CDR2 is SFDVKD. The junction had 3 bases not matched to a gene; V was cut back by 4 bases and J by 2 bases.

J is TRBJ2-5 and V is TRBV2; D perhaps matches TRBD1 (5 bases). Germline values: CDR1 SNHLY, CDR2 FYNNEI. The CDR3 consists of 14 residues. Trimming removed 6 bases at V and 1 base at J, with 12 bases between. The CDR3: CASRYDSAQETQYF. DNA of the CDR3: TGTGCCAGCAGATACGACAGCGCCCAAGAGACCCAGTACTTC.

V gene TRBV27 combines with J gene TRBJ1-1; D uncertain. Germline CDR1 and CDR2: MNHEY and SMNVEV (reference sequence). V dropped 2 bases and J dropped 1 base, with 11 bases sitting between them. The CDR3 sequence is 15 residues long. The CDR3 sequence is CASSLKGAGNTEAFF. The CDR3 DNA follows: TGTGCCAGCAGTTTAAAAGGCGCAGGGAACACTGAAGCTTTCTTT.

V is TRBV24-1 and J is TRBJ1-2; the D gene is possibly TRBD1 (6 bases). The CDR3 sequence is 14 residues long. Germline CDR1 reads KGHDR; CDR2 reads SFDVKD. Between the trimmed V and J ends, which lost 4 bases and 4 bases, there was a span of 12 bases. Here the CDR3 DNA reads TGTGCCACCAGTGAAACCGGGACACTCTATGGCTACACCTTC. Protein sequence: CATSETGTLYGYTF.

The chain links TRBV7-9 to TRBJ1-2, with 9 bases matching TRBD1. CDR1 and CDR2 from the germline V gene are SEHNR and FQNEAQ (reference sequence). The V and J ends lost 4 bases and 0 bases, in that order; junction bases with no gene match: 3. CDR3 length: 15 amino acids. This CDR3 is CASSSNRGPNYGYTF. For the CDR3, the DNA is TGTGCCAGCAGCTCCAACAGGGGGCCTAACTATGGCTACACCTTC.

V is TRBV28 and J is TRBJ1-6; 9 bases line up with TRBD1. CDR3 length equals 15 residues. Germline CDR1 reads MDHEN; CDR2 reads SYDVKM. J was trimmed by 7 bases and V by 6 bases; bases with no gene match: 7. The DNA for the CDR3 is TGTGCCAGCAGGCCTTCAGGACAGGGGAATTCACCCCTCCACTTT. Translation gives CASRPSGQGNSPLHF.

This chain uses TRBV6-5 with TRBJ2-1; TRBD2 matches at 8 bases. J was trimmed by 4 bases and V by 5 bases; bases with no gene match: 4. There are 14 residues in the CDR3. Germline-derived CDR1 and CDR2 are MNHEY and SVGAGI. This CDR3 is CASSLKREYNEQFF. In DNA form, the CDR3 reads TGTGCCAGCAGTCTTAAGCGGGAGTACAATGAGCAGTTCTTC.